Listed below are T cell receptor beta chains from one sample, sequenced in a study of post-analysis software for immune sequencing data. TCRdb reprocessed the PCR reads via MiXCR and lists one record per CDR3 protein. The table shows some 690,000 distinct CDR3 sequences, with 55% to 60% occurring only once. The sample comprised blood. The receptors stem from a girl aged 2-10 years with multiple sclerosis. Both conserved end residues are part of each CDR3. Fields, in order: clone size, D gene, V gene, J gene, CDR3 DNA, CDR3 protein. D genes are given only for firm matches. The listing skips clone size in some rows; elsewhere it reads once, few, many or a size class.

.	TRBD2	TRBV10-2	TRBJ2-5	TGCGCCAGCACCAGAGACCGACTAGCAAGAGAGACCCAGTACTTC	CASTRDRLARETQYF
once	TRBD1	TRBV12-3/TRBV12-4	TRBJ1-1	TGTGCCAGCAGAACCGACAGGGACACTGAAGCTTTCTTT	CASRTDRDTEAFF
.	TRBD1	TRBV30	TRBJ2-3	TGTGCCTGGAGGGGACAGGGGGCAACAGATACGCAGTATTTT	CAWRGQGATDTQYF
.	.	TRBV6-1	TRBJ1-1	TGTGCCAGCATTCGTCCGGGGAGCACTGAAGCTTTCTTT	CASIRPGSTEAFF
.	TRBD1	TRBV10-3	TRBJ2-1	TGTGCCATCAGTGAATTACAGGGGTTTTCTCAGTTCTTC	CAISELQGFSQFF
.	TRBD1	TRBV14	TRBJ1-1	TGTGCCAGCAGCCAAGGTTCCTTTGACAGGGGCATCGAAGCTTTCTTT	CASSQGSFDRGIEAFF
few	TRBD2	TRBV25-1	TRBJ2-1	TGTGCCAGCAGTGATCCGGGCGGGAGGGACCATAGCTCCTACAATGAGCAGTTCTTC	CASSDPGGRDHSSYNEQFF
.	.	TRBV7-9	TRBJ2-5	TGTGCCAGCAGCTTAGGTTCCAGGGCTGAGACCCAGTACTTC	CASSLGSRAETQYF
.	TRBD1	TRBV5-5	TRBJ1-2	TGTGCCAGCAGCTTGGAACCTCTTTTTCGGACAGGGAACTATGGCTACACCTTC	CASSLEPLFRTGNYGYTF
.	.	TRBV29-1	TRBJ2-3	TGCAGCGTGGTTACTAGCATTGGTACGCAGTATTTT	CSVVTSIGTQYF
.	.	TRBV14	TRBJ2-3	TGTGCCAGCAGCCAAGCGGGCCTCTATCAGACGCAGTATTTT	CASSQAGLYQTQYF
.	.	TRBV11-2	TRBJ2-1	TGTGCCAGCAGCCTTTTAAGGGCTTCCCAGAACAATGAGCAGTTCTTC	CASSLLRASQNNEQFF
few	TRBD2	TRBV4-2	TRBJ2-1	TGTGCCAGCAGCCAAGATGCTTCTAGCGGGGGGCTGGCTGAGCAGTTCTTC	CASSQDASSGGLAEQFF
once	TRBD2	TRBV7-3	TRBJ2-1	TGTGCCAGCAGCCCCTTTGCGGGAGGGCCTGGTGATGAGCAGTTCTTC	CASSPFAGGPGDEQFF
.	.	TRBV3-1	TRBJ2-7	TGTGCCAGCAGCCAAGATTTCACGAGAGGCTACGAGCAGTACTTC	CASSQDFTRGYEQYF
.	.	TRBV29-1	TRBJ2-1	TGCAACGTTGAAATGGGGAACAATGAGCAGTTCTTC	CNVEMGNNEQFF
.	.	TRBV12-3/TRBV12-4	TRBJ2-5	TGTGCCAGCAGTCGCCCAGCGGTCCCCCAGTACTTC	CASSRPAVPQYF
.	TRBD2	TRBV20-1	TRBJ2-7	TGCAGTGCTAGAGCCATAGCGGGTGTCACCTACGAGCAGTACTTC	CSARAIAGVTYEQYF
few	TRBD2	TRBV28	TRBJ2-7	TGTGCCAGCAGGGCGGGAGGGTCCGACGAGCAGTACTTC	CASRAGGSDEQYF
.	.	TRBV12-3/TRBV12-4	TRBJ2-3	TGTGCCAGCAGTTTCTTGAGGGCAGATGTGCAGTATTTT	CASSFLRADVQYF
few	.	TRBV6-5	TRBJ2-7	TGTGCCAGCAGTTACTCGAAGGGCATAGCCTCCTACGAGCAGTACTTC	CASSYSKGIASYEQYF
.	TRBD2	TRBV7-6	TRBJ2-3	TGTGCCAGCAGCGCCCGGACTAGCGGGAGTCCCCAAAGTATCTCAGATACGCAGTATTTT	CASSARTSGSPQSISDTQYF
few	.	TRBV13	TRBJ2-7	TGTGCCAGCAGCCCTCGGGGAGAGACCTACGAGCAGTACTTC	CASSPRGETYEQYF
.	.	TRBV11-3	TRBJ2-3	TGTGCCAGCAGCTTCGTTGGGGGGGATACGCAGTATTTT	CASSFVGGDTQYF
.	.	TRBV7-9	TRBJ1-5	TGTGCCAGCTCAAAGGGGGACAATCAGCCCCAGCATTTT	CASSKGDNQPQHF
.	.	TRBV5-1	TRBJ2-2	TGCGCCAGCAGCTTGGTACCGGGAGTAGGGACCGGGGAGCTGTTTTTT	CASSLVPGVGTGELFF
few	TRBD1	TRBV9	TRBJ2-1	TGTGCCAGCAGCGTAGGGGGGACAGGGCTTTACAATGAGCAGTTCTTC	CASSVGGTGLYNEQFF
.	.	TRBV5-1	TRBJ2-7	TGCGCCAGCAGCTTGGTCCCGGGGACGGTCCAATCTGGCGAGCAGTACTTC	CASSLVPGTVQSGEQYF
few	.	TRBV28	TRBJ1-4	TGTGCCAGCAGTTTCCGGGGAGCTGGAAAACTGTTTTTT	CASSFRGAGKLFF
.	.	TRBV6-6	TRBJ2-1	TGTGCCAGCAGTTATGCCACGGTCGACAATGAGCAGTTCTTC	CASSYATVDNEQFF
.	TRBD1	TRBV3-1	TRBJ1-2	TGTGCCAGCAGCACGACAGGGGCTGCCTATGGCTACACCTTC	CASSTTGAAYGYTF
.	.	TRBV9	TRBJ1-2	TGTGCCAGCAGCGCCGGAGGAGGCGATGGCTACACCTTC	CASSAGGGDGYTF
.	.	TRBV18	TRBJ2-5	TGTGCCAGCTCGCCCCTCCACGCAGGGAGCCAAGAGACCCAGTACTTC	CASSPLHAGSQETQYF
.	TRBD1	TRBV5-1	TRBJ2-3	TGCGCCAGCAGCCAAGACAGGGGGTTTACAGATACGCAGTATTTT	CASSQDRGFTDTQYF
.	TRBD2	TRBV5-1	TRBJ2-7	TGCGCCAGCAGTTACACCGGGACTAGCTTATCCTACGAGCAGTACTTC	CASSYTGTSLSYEQYF
.	.	TRBV12-3/TRBV12-4	TRBJ1-1	TGTGCCAGCAACCTGGGAGGGGCGAACACTGAAGCTTTCTTT	CASNLGGANTEAFF
.	.	TRBV9	TRBJ2-6	TGTGCCAGCAGCTATTATCACGATGGGGCCAACGTCCTGACTTTC	CASSYYHDGANVLTF
few	TRBD1	TRBV5-5	TRBJ2-7	TGTGCCAGCAGCTTTACAGGGGGCTACGAGCAGTACTTC	CASSFTGGYEQYF
.	.	TRBV12-3/TRBV12-4	TRBJ1-1	TGTGCCAGCAGTCCCGGACTAGCGGGGACTGAAGCTTTCTTT	CASSPGLAGTEAFF
few	.	TRBV7-9	TRBJ2-1	TGTGCCAGCAGCCCAGACTCCGGGACACAGGGAGGGAATGAGCAGTTCTTC	CASSPDSGTQGGNEQFF
.	TRBD1	TRBV10-3	TRBJ1-2	TGTGCCATCAGAGGGGGCCAGACTAACTATGGCTACACCTTC	CAIRGGQTNYGYTF
.	TRBD1	TRBV4-1	TRBJ2-3	TGCGCCAGCAGCCTGGGACAGGGTCTTGGTGGTACGCAGTATTTT	CASSLGQGLGGTQYF
.	.	TRBV29-1	TRBJ1-2	TGCAGCGCTTTGGACGGGAGATATGGTGGCTACACCTTC	CSALDGRYGGYTF
few	TRBD1	TRBV7-6	TRBJ2-3	TGTGCCAGCAGCTTAGGGACAGGGGGCTCAGATACGCAGTATTTT	CASSLGTGGSDTQYF
.	TRBD2	TRBV29-1	TRBJ2-3	TGCAGCGCCTTTTGGACTAGCGGAACATCACCGGTCACAGATACGCAGTATTTT	CSAFWTSGTSPVTDTQYF
.	.	TRBV9	TRBJ2-2	TGTGCCAGCAGCGTAGGCCGACTAGGACGAACCGGGGAGCTGTTTTTT	CASSVGRLGRTGELFF
.	TRBD2	TRBV20-1	TRBJ2-1	TGCAGTGTCTCCTTTCTAGCGGGAGGGCCTAGTAGCAATGAGCAGTTCTTC	CSVSFLAGGPSSNEQFF
once	.	TRBV4-3	TRBJ2-1	TGCGCCAGCAGCCAGGGGGCGGAGGTCTCCTACAATGAGCAGTTCTTC	CASSQGAEVSYNEQFF
once	.	TRBV12-3/TRBV12-4	TRBJ1-1	TGTGCCAGCAGTCATGGACACGCGTCGAACACTGAAGCTTTCTTT	CASSHGHASNTEAFF
.	.	TRBV29-1	TRBJ2-5	TGCAGCTTTGACGTGGGGGAAGAGACCCAGTACTTC	CSFDVGEETQYF
.	TRBD1	TRBV7-2	TRBJ2-1	TGTGCCAGCAGCTCCGGGACAGGGGTTTTGGATGAGCAGTTCTTC	CASSSGTGVLDEQFF
.	.	TRBV12-3/TRBV12-4	TRBJ2-7	TGTGCCAGCAGTTTTGTAGGGGAGGCATACGAGCAGTACTTC	CASSFVGEAYEQYF
once	TRBD1	TRBV2	TRBJ1-2	TGTGCCAGCATGGGGACAGAATATGGCTACACCTTC	CASMGTEYGYTF
few	.	TRBV29-1	TRBJ2-1	TGCAGCGTTCCCGGGGGCTATAGGGATGAGCAGTTCTTC	CSVPGGYRDEQFF
.	TRBD1	TRBV12-3/TRBV12-4	TRBJ1-2	TGTGCCAGCAGTTCCCTGACAGGGGTTAACTATGGCTACACCTTC	CASSSLTGVNYGYTF